Listed below are T cell receptor beta chains from one sample, sequenced in a study of graft-versus-host responses after intestinal transplantation. No antigens are known for them. Repertoires were generated with immunoSEQ multiplex PCR, while TCRdb's copy carries only in-frame clones and drops some. The table has 90,000 to 130,000 clones, around 94% seen once; the top ten hold 0.23%. Source: unstimulated CD4+ T cells sorted from spleen or lymph node cells, taken before transplant. The receptors were gathered from a human donor who was the organ donor for an intestinal transplant. CDR3s include the opening cysteine and the closing phenylalanine or tryptophan. D genes are given only for firm matches. Some rows mark clone size as missing; the rest say once, few, many or name a class of expanded clone.

CDR3 protein: CASSQEPGLAGASSYEQYF; CDR3 DNA: TGCGCCAGCAGCCAAGAGCCGGGACTAGCGGGAGCCAGCTCCTACGAGCAGTACTTC; V gene: TRBV4-1; D gene: TRBD2; clone size: NA; J gene: TRBJ2-7
CDR3 protein: CASSFKSGRKTSYGYTF; CDR3 DNA: TGTGCCAGCAGCTTCAAGTCAGGACGCAAAACCTCCTATGGCTACACCTTC; V gene: TRBV5-8; D gene: NA; clone size: NA; J gene: TRBJ1-2
CDR3 protein: CASSVGLAASGANVLTF; CDR3 DNA: TGTGCCAGCAGCGTAGGTCTAGCAGCCTCTGGGGCCAACGTCCTGACTTTC; V gene: TRBV9; D gene: NA; clone size: NA; J gene: TRBJ2-6
CDR3 protein: CAISKGLEETQYF; CDR3 DNA: TGTGCCATCAGTAAGGGTCTTGAAGAGACCCAGTACTTC; V gene: TRBV10-3; D gene: NA; clone size: once; J gene: TRBJ2-5
CDR3 protein: CSASLGDTEAFF; CDR3 DNA: TGCAGCGCGTCTTTAGGTGACACTGAAGCTTTCTTT; V gene: TRBV29-1; D gene: NA; clone size: NA; J gene: TRBJ1-1
CDR3 protein: CASSLEGRGGIQYF; CDR3 DNA: TGTGCCAGCAGCTTAGAGGGCCGGGGCGGGATTCAGTACTTC; V gene: TRBV7-9; D gene: NA; clone size: NA; J gene: TRBJ2-4
CDR3 protein: CASSRPEKGSNQPQHF; CDR3 DNA: TGCGCCAGCAGCCGACCCGAGAAGGGGTCCAATCAGCCCCAGCATTTT; V gene: TRBV4-1; D gene: NA; clone size: NA; J gene: TRBJ1-5
CDR3 protein: CASTGQGDTEAFF; CDR3 DNA: TGTGCCAGCACCGGACAGGGTGACACTGAAGCTTTCTTT; V gene: TRBV7-9; D gene: TRBD1; clone size: NA; J gene: TRBJ1-1
CDR3 protein: CATSWDRAADTQYF; CDR3 DNA: TGTGCCACCAGCTGGGACAGGGCCGCAGATACGCAGTATTTT; V gene: TRBV15; D gene: TRBD1; clone size: NA; J gene: TRBJ2-3
CDR3 protein: CASFHGGSSGYEQYF; CDR3 DNA: TGTGCCAGCTTCCACGGGGGTTCCTCAGGGTACGAGCAGTACTTC; V gene: TRBV6-6; D gene: NA; clone size: NA; J gene: TRBJ2-7
CDR3 protein: CASSIGQSGANVLTF; CDR3 DNA: TGTGCCAGTAGTATAGGCCAGTCTGGGGCCAACGTCCTGACTTTC; V gene: TRBV19; D gene: NA; clone size: NA; J gene: TRBJ2-6
CDR3 protein: CASSAYEQYF; CDR3 DNA: TGTGCCAGCAGCGCCTACGAGCAGTACTTC; V gene: TRBV11-2; D gene: NA; clone size: NA; J gene: TRBJ2-7
CDR3 protein: CASSSRVSSMNTEAFF; CDR3 DNA: TGTGCCAGCAGCTCCAGGGTCAGCTCAATGAACACTGAAGCTTTCTTT; V gene: TRBV5-4; D gene: NA; clone size: NA; J gene: TRBJ1-1
CDR3 protein: CASSQAGVYGYTF; CDR3 DNA: TGCGCCAGCAGCCAAGCAGGGGTTTATGGCTACACCTTC; V gene: TRBV4-1; D gene: NA; clone size: NA; J gene: TRBJ1-2
CDR3 protein: CASSLIAGVGNEQFF; CDR3 DNA: TGTGCCAGCAGCTTAATAGCGGGAGTAGGTAATGAGCAGTTCTTC; V gene: TRBV7-9; D gene: TRBD2; clone size: NA; J gene: TRBJ2-1
CDR3 protein: CASSTDGRNYEQYF; CDR3 DNA: TGTGCCAGCAGCACGGACGGGAGAAACTACGAGCAGTACTTC; V gene: TRBV21-1; D gene: NA; clone size: once; J gene: TRBJ2-7
CDR3 protein: CASSPGSGVGYEQYF; CDR3 DNA: TGCGCCAGCAGCCCGGGTAGCGGGGTGGGCTACGAGCAGTACTTC; V gene: TRBV5-1; D gene: TRBD2; clone size: NA; J gene: TRBJ2-7
CDR3 protein: CASSLGRGLYEQYF; CDR3 DNA: TGTGCCAGCAGCTTAGGCAGGGGACTTTACGAGCAGTACTTC; V gene: TRBV7-8; D gene: NA; clone size: NA; J gene: TRBJ2-7
CDR3 protein: CASSLGSRKLNTGELFF; CDR3 DNA: TGTGCCAGCAGCTTAGGTTCCAGGAAACTGAACACCGGGGAGCTGTTTTTT; V gene: TRBV7-8; D gene: NA; clone size: NA; J gene: TRBJ2-2
CDR3 protein: CASSYSGTGPNTEAFF; CDR3 DNA: TGTGCCAGCAGTTACTCAGGGACAGGCCCGAATACTGAAGCTTTCTTT; V gene: TRBV6-6; D gene: TRBD1; clone size: NA; J gene: TRBJ1-1
CDR3 protein: CASSGQAGELFF; CDR3 DNA: TGTGCCAGTAGTGGACAGGCCGGGGAGCTGTTTTTT; V gene: TRBV19; D gene: TRBD1; clone size: once; J gene: TRBJ2-2
CDR3 protein: CASSPADRAGAFF; CDR3 DNA: TGTGCCAGCTCACCGGCTGACAGGGCCGGAGCTTTCTTT; V gene: TRBV18; D gene: TRBD1; clone size: NA; J gene: TRBJ1-1
CDR3 protein: CASSPLGTGGHEQFF; CDR3 DNA: TGTGCCAGCAGCCCCTTAGGGACAGGGGGCCATGAGCAGTTCTTC; V gene: TRBV9; D gene: TRBD1; clone size: NA; J gene: TRBJ2-1
CDR3 protein: CASSPRTPSDEQFF; CDR3 DNA: TGTGCCAGCAGCCCTCGGACTCCCTCGGATGAGCAGTTCTTC; V gene: TRBV7-2; D gene: NA; clone size: once; J gene: TRBJ2-1
CDR3 protein: CASSPGLGGPQGEQYF; CDR3 DNA: TGTGCCAGTAGTCCCGGGTTAGGGGGACCACAGGGCGAGCAGTACTTC; V gene: TRBV19; D gene: NA; clone size: NA; J gene: TRBJ2-7
CDR3 protein: CASSLSGYTQYF; CDR3 DNA: TGTGCCAGCAGCTTGTCGGGTTATACGCAGTATTTT; V gene: TRBV5-6; D gene: NA; clone size: NA; J gene: TRBJ2-3
CDR3 protein: CASSRNQGTEAFF; CDR3 DNA: TGTGCCAGCAGCCGAAACCAGGGGACTGAAGCTTTCTTT; V gene: TRBV5-6; D gene: NA; clone size: NA; J gene: TRBJ1-1
CDR3 protein: CASSGDSQPQHF; CDR3 DNA: TGTGCCAGTTCGGGGGATAGTCAGCCCCAGCATTTT; V gene: TRBV7-9; D gene: NA; clone size: NA; J gene: TRBJ1-5
CDR3 protein: CACLVGQGTGEQYF; CDR3 DNA: TGTGCCTGCCTAGTGGGACAGGGGACCGGCGAGCAGTACTTC; V gene: TRBV30; D gene: TRBD1; clone size: NA; J gene: TRBJ2-7
CDR3 protein: CASSLGQGRSDTQYF; CDR3 DNA: TGTGCCAGCAGTCTCGGACAGGGGAGGTCAGATACGCAGTATTTT; V gene: TRBV6-1; D gene: TRBD1; clone size: NA; J gene: TRBJ2-3
CDR3 protein: CASSPTRSVAFF; CDR3 DNA: TGTGCCAGCAGCCCGACACGGTCGGTAGCTTTCTTT; V gene: TRBV6-1; D gene: NA; clone size: NA; J gene: TRBJ1-1
CDR3 protein: CASSFRIQGNYGYTF; CDR3 DNA: TGTGCCAGCAGTTTTCGTATACAGGGGAACTATGGCTACACCTTC; V gene: TRBV7-2; D gene: TRBD1; clone size: NA; J gene: TRBJ1-2
CDR3 protein: CASSVGEGGTNTEAFF; CDR3 DNA: TGTGCCAGCAGCGTAGGTGAGGGGGGGACGAACACTGAAGCTTTCTTT; V gene: TRBV9; D gene: NA; clone size: NA; J gene: TRBJ1-1
CDR3 protein: CSGILPNNEQFF; CDR3 DNA: TGCAGCGGGATTCTACCGAACAATGAGCAGTTCTTC; V gene: TRBV29-1; D gene: NA; clone size: NA; J gene: TRBJ2-1
CDR3 protein: CATSRDTGGFEQYF; CDR3 DNA: TGTGCCACCAGCAGAGATACAGGGGGCTTCGAGCAGTACTTC; V gene: TRBV15; D gene: TRBD1; clone size: NA; J gene: TRBJ2-7
CDR3 protein: CASSYSEGEGYTF; CDR3 DNA: TGTGCCAGCAGTTACTCGGAGGGTGAGGGCTACACCTTC; V gene: TRBV6-5; D gene: NA; clone size: NA; J gene: TRBJ1-2
CDR3 protein: CASSIGGTSGGTQYF; CDR3 DNA: TGTGCCAGTAGTATAGGTGGGACTAGCGGAGGTACGCAGTATTTT; V gene: TRBV19; D gene: TRBD2; clone size: NA; J gene: TRBJ2-3